This T cell receptor beta chain was identified in a study of cytomegalovirus exposure and HLA in healthy donors (dated by TCRdb to 2017 to 2019). In terms of the full investigation: According to a later analysis, the roughly 120 validation repertoires were produced on the same platform as the 680 or so repertoires of the first cohort. The study aimed to test whether signatures of past pathogen exposure could be identified by cataloging public T cell receptors. In addition to the first cohort of roughly 670 subjects, a separate validation cohort of 120 different subjects was used. To predict cytomegalovirus infection status, the study brought together high-throughput TCR immunosequencing, statistical association of individual TCRs with disease status, and machine learning.

Points on this clone: Its antigen is still unknown. Base qualities are not at hand, and no much larger clone is one base apart.

Looking up the germline V gene yields CDR1 SGHTA and CDR2 FQGNSA. V and J lose 1 base and 1 base, and a span of 16 bases separates them. The CDR3 measures 17 amino acids from cysteine to phenylalanine. The sequence is cut down to CDR3 DNA, 51 bases in frame from base 1. On the study overall, not on this receptor specifically: In vitro tests confirmed that three of the cytomegalovirus-associated TCR beta chains recognize cytomegalovirus antigens. All 120 or so repertoires were used to score co-occurrence in the validation cohort in a later analysis, because that analysis had no HLA typing for the cohort. The authors suggested that the approach could potentially be extended to other disease states and immunological phenotypes. In the study, 164 TCR beta chains were listed as associated with cytomegalovirus. In a later analysis, TCRs clustered in the first cohort were found to also tend to co-occur in the approximately 120 validation repertoires, with 94% of cluster scores above 0. The classifier was reported to diagnose cytomegalovirus status with high specificity and sensitivity in both the original cohort and the validation cohort. Most TCR sequences were seen in very few donors, while some public TCRs were found in many individuals.

The donors were included in the validation cohort of 120 subjects, a group kept apart from the roughly 670-subject first cohort. The receptor library was made with the immunoSEQ multiplex PCR assay. Regarding the original processing steps: A statistical classification framework was built to diagnose cytomegalovirus status from the catalog of TCR beta chain sequences. In TCRdb, the immuneACCESS table is reduced to in-frame sequences with V and J assigned. These tables do not hold every clone; where another copy was compared, an unresolved V gene accounts for under half, and the others remain unexplained. That table supplies the V and J calls and clone size; D and trimming were determined from the DNA. This sample comprises a few hundred thousand clones, nearly 90% of them detected only once. The top ten hold around 0.34% of the sample.

The material sequenced was PBMCs. The V and J genes are TRBV7-2 and TRBJ1-2, with a tentative D gene TRBD1 over 5 matching bases. This clonotype was sampled from a woman aged 18-29 years in good health and CMV-seronegative. The DNA is TGTGCCAGCAGCTTAGGGGCAGGGTTCGTCAATAACTATGGCTACACCTTC. It specifies CASSLGAGFVNNYGYTF.